The 24 T cell receptor beta chains listed next were all sequenced from one sample in a study of regulatory T cells in long-lasting Graves disease. The sample's time point: newly diagnosed GD, antithyroid drugs for less than 3 months. Generation of the TCR library employed RNA extracted from PBMCs. The authors built TCR beta libraries using iRepertoire HTBI primers and Arm-PCR of CDR3 regions. TCRdb itself ran the multiplex PCR reads through MiXCR, one entry per CDR3 protein. The sample holds around 500,000 distinct CDR3 sequences, 16% seen once. The same sample was also studied in work on T cells in Graves' hyperthyroidism and ophthalmopathy.

The input for sequencing was peripheral blood mononuclear cells (PBMCs), taken at new diagnosis, from a patient treated with antithyroid drugs. These receptors were collected from a middle-aged woman with Graves disease.

This clonotype was detected many times. The chain's CDR3 is CASSGGDRGYNEQFF. In DNA, the CDR3 is TGTGCCAGCAGCGGCGGGGACAGGGGATACAATGAGCAGTTCTTC. The genes are TRBV11-2 and TRBJ2-1; 10 bases fit TRBD1. Germline V gene data show CDR1 as SGHAT and CDR2 as FQNNGV. V shed 5 bases, J shed 4 bases, and the junction held 5 bases outside the gene matches. This CDR3 has 15 amino acids.

The sample holds a few counts of this clonotype. The V gene is TRBV11-1, the J gene TRBJ2-2; D possibly corresponds to TRBD2 (6 bases). Deletions cut 5 bases from V and 6 bases from J, with 16 bases between. This CDR3 has 15 amino acids. Germline values: CDR1 SGHAT, CDR2 FQDESV (reference sequence). CDR3 coding DNA: TGTGCCAGCAGCCCTGACCCCGGGGGTTCCGGGGAGCTGTTTTTT. Protein product: CASSPDPGGSGELFF.

The sample holds a few counts of this clonotype. The chain couples TRBV7-8 to TRBJ1-5; the D gene is possibly TRBD1 (5 bases). The germline CDR1 and CDR2 sequences are SGHVS and FQNEAQ. Trimming removed 1 base at V and 11 bases at J, with 18 bases between. This CDR3 contains 15 residues. Here the CDR3 DNA reads TGTGCCAGCAGCTTAGTGGGACCAACTAAACAGGCCCAGCATTTT. It is translated as CASSLVGPTKQAQHF. The full variable domain, completed using reference TRBV7-8 and TRBJ1-5, is GAGVSQSPRYKVAKRGQDVALRCDPISGHVSLFWYQQALGQGPEFLTYFQNEAQLDKSGLPSDRFFAERPEGSVSTLKIQRTQQEDSAVYLCASSLVGPTKQAQHFGDGTRLSIL.

This clonotype was picked up a small number of times. The chain recombines TRBV11-2 with TRBJ2-3; no definite D call. The CDR3 has 13 amino acids. Germline CDR1 is SGHAT and CDR2 is FQNNGV. Trimming left V 2 bases short and J 4 bases short, with 7 bases between. The CDR3 here is CASSLLRSDTQYF. CDR3 in DNA: TGTGCCAGCAGCTTACTCCGTTCAGATACGCAGTATTTT.

Of note for this clonotype: One base away lies a much larger clone, so this may be a sequencing read error. This chain joins TRBV12-3 or TRBV12-4 and TRBJ1-2; weak D call: TRBD1 (6 bases). This CDR3 has 14 residues. CDR3 DNA sequence: TGTGCCAGCAGTTTCGGGACACCCCTCTATGGCTGCACCTTC. Protein sequence: CASSFGTPLYGCTF.

This clonotype has ten or more counts. The rearrangement links TRBV2 to TRBJ1-2, with a tentative D call TRBD1 (6 bases). Trimming shortened V by 0 bases and J by 5 bases, and 13 bases separated the two germline ends. The CDR3 has 15 residues. The germline V gene encodes CDR1 SNHLY and CDR2 FYNNEI. This chain's CDR3 is CASSEAGGRGYGYTF. The CDR3 coding sequence is TGTGCCAGCAGTGAAGCGGGGGGCAGGGGATATGGCTACACCTTC.

This clonotype has a handful of counts. V and J are TRBV6-1 and TRBJ2-7, with D tentatively TRBD1 (5 bases). The CDR3 totals 13 residues. V lost 6 bases to trimming and J lost 2 bases, with 11 bases between them. Per germline, CDR1 MNHNS and CDR2 SASEGT. CDR3 region: CASRPDSTYEQYF. The CDR3 DNA sequence: TGTGCCAGCAGACCCGACAGCACCTACGAGCAGTACTTC.

The rearrangement uses TRBV2 and TRBJ2-7, with 10 bases matching TRBD1. The CDR3 sequence is 13 residues long. CDR1 and CDR2 (germline): SNHLY, FYNNEI. After removal of 7 bases from V and 2 bases from J, the junction contained 2 bases not matched to a gene. In DNA, the CDR3 is TGTGCCAGCAAAGGACAGGGGGCCTACGAGCAGTACTTC. It specifies CASKGQGAYEQYF.

This clonotype was found a few times. One junction end does not reproduce the germline sequence, and a read error may be involved. The CDR3 loop reads CASSKGAGDSYGYTF. CDR3 DNA sequence: TGTGCCAGCAGCAAGGGGGCAGGGGATTCCTATGGCTACACCTTC. The rearrangement joins TRBV5-1 to TRBJ1-2, with TRBD1 matching 7 bases. Germline V gene data show CDR1 as SGHRS and CDR2 as YFSETQ. The CDR3 extends over 15 amino acids.

This clonotype was found many times. This sequence joins TRBV11-2 and TRBJ2-7; TRBD1 agrees at 10 bases. V lost 5 bases to trimming and J lost 7 bases; unmatched junction nucleotides: 11. The CDR3 is 15 amino acids. Germline V CDR1 and CDR2: SGHAT, FQNNGV. CDR3 DNA: TGTGCCAGCAGCCGGGGGACAGGGGAGTTTGAAGAGCAGTACTTC. Translation gives CASSRGTGEFEEQYF. The whole variable domain, remainder taken from reference TRBV11-2 and TRBJ2-7, is EAGVAQSPRYKIIEKRQSVAFWCNPISGHATLYWYQQILGQGPKLLIQFQNNGVVDDSQLPKDRFSAERLKGVDSTLKIQPAKLEDSAVYLCASSRGTGEFEEQYFGPGTRLTVT.

A remark on this clonotype: Given a much more abundant clone one base away, this may be a read error. The gene calls are TRBV5-4 and TRBJ2-3; D is ambiguous. Germline CDR1 and CDR2: SGHNT and YYREEE (reference sequence). The V end was cut by 4 bases, the J end by 6 bases, with 15 bases between. The CDR3 covers 14 residues. The CDR3 sequence: CASSPGPARDTQYF. Here the CDR3 DNA reads TGTGCCAGCAGCCCAGGACCAGCGAGGGATACGCAGTATTTT.

The genes are TRBV29-1 and TRBJ2-2, with 8 bases that match TRBD2. The J segment lost 6 bases and the V segment lost 6 bases, leaving 0 bases of the junction unmatched. Looked up from germline, CDR1 is SQVTM and CDR2 is ANQGSEA. This CDR3 has 11 amino acids. CDR3 DNA: TGCAGCGTAGCGGGGGCCGGGGAGCTGTTTTTT. Protein sequence: CSVAGAGELFF.

Many counts were recorded for this clonotype. The rearrangement joins TRBV12-3 or TRBV12-4 to TRBJ2-7; D could derive from TRBD1 or TRBD2 (7 bases each). Trimming took 6 bases from V and 1 from J, leaving 16 bases between them. This CDR3 has 15 residues. CDR3 residues: CASSQGGGLSYEQYF. The CDR3 DNA reads TGTGCCAGCAGCCAGGGGGGGGGCCTATCCTACGAGCAGTACTTC.

In this sample, this clonotype turned up a few times. This sequence joins TRBV7-8 and TRBJ1-1; D is unresolved. The ends were cut back, 1 base at V and 3 bases at J, with 6 bases in the middle. CDR3 size: 13 residues. The germline V gene encodes CDR1 SGHVS and CDR2 FQNEAQ. CDR3 DNA sequence: TGTGCCAGCAGCTTAGTTTTGGACACTGAAGCTTTCTTT. It codes for CASSLVLDTEAFF.

This clonotype showed up many times. V is TRBV6-5 and J is TRBJ2-7; a weak D match, TRBD2 (5 bases). The CDR3 sequence is 14 residues long. V was cut by 0 bases and J by 5 bases, with 11 bases left in between. Germline values: CDR1 MNHEY, CDR2 SVGAGI. The chain's CDR3 is CASSYSVTSDEQYF. CDR3 DNA: TGTGCCAGCAGTTACTCGGTTACTAGTGACGAGCAGTACTTC.

This clonotype was detected only a few times. This sequence joins TRBV5-6 and TRBJ1-2, with TRBD1 matching 7 bases. Germline CDR1 and CDR2: SGHDT and YYEEEE. Trimming cost V 4 bases and J 10 bases; bases outside gene matches: 10. The CDR3 runs 13 residues. The CDR3 region is CASSGAGQFYYTF. The CDR3 nucleotides read TGTGCCAGCAGCGGTGCGGGACAGTTCTACTACACCTTC.

This clonotype was observed many times. V and J are TRBV3-1 and TRBJ2-1; D possibly matches TRBD1 or TRBD2 (6 bases each). CDR3 length: 14 amino acids. CDR1 and CDR2 from the germline V gene are LGHDT and YNNKEL (reference sequence). Trimming took 5 bases from V and 5 from J, leaving 13 bases between them. The DNA for the CDR3 is TGTGCCAGCAGCTTTTACGGGGGCAACAATGAGCAGTTCTTC. Protein sequence: CASSFYGGNNEQFF.

The rearrangement links TRBV10-3 to TRBJ2-7, with TRBD1 identical over 12 bases. Germline lookup yields CDR1 ENHRY and CDR2 SYGVKD. With 2 bases clipped from V and 6 bases from J, the junction kept 5 bases outside the gene matches. The CDR3 runs to 15 residues. In DNA, the CDR3 is TGTGCCATCAGTGAGATAGGGACAGGGGGCAGCGAGCAGTACTTC. It specifies CAISEIGTGGSEQYF.

This clonotype was counted between two and nine times. V and J are TRBV12-5 and TRBJ1-4, with 9 bases that match TRBD1. V dropped 1 base and J dropped 4; count of bases not matched to a gene: 1. The germline gives CDR1 LGHNT, CDR2 FRNRAP. This CDR3 has 15 residues. The CDR3 DNA is TGTGCTAGTGGTTTGGGGACAGGGGTTAATGAAAAACTGTTTTTT. Its translation: CASGLGTGVNEKLFF.

The rearrangement uses TRBV6-2 or TRBV6-3 and TRBJ1-2; D call uncertain. This CDR3 has 15 residues. Trimming left V 0 bases short and J 2 bases short, with 10 bases between. The germline V gene has CDR1 MNHEY and CDR2 SVGEGT. CDR3 sequence reads: CASSYSGSYNYGYTF. Written as DNA, the CDR3 is TGTGCCAGCAGTTACTCGGGGAGTTACAACTATGGCTACACCTTC.

The sample holds many counts of this clonotype. V usage is TRBV2 and J usage is TRBJ2-2; a weak D match, TRBD1 (6 bases). Trimming stripped 6 bases from V and 0 bases from J, with 11 bases between. CDR3 length: 15 amino acids. Germline V gives CDR1 SNHLY, CDR2 FYNNEI. Written as DNA, the CDR3 is TGTGCCAGCAGAGTGGACAGCCCGAACACCGGGGAGCTGTTTTTT. As protein: CASRVDSPNTGELFF.

The CDR3, as DNA: TGCGCCAGCAGCCGACTGGGGACCCGCCAAGAGACCCAGTACTTC. It translates to CASSRLGTRQETQYF. The gene calls are TRBV5-1 and TRBJ2-5; D is possibly TRBD1 or TRBD2 (5 bases each). V was pared by 4 bases and J by 1 base, with 14 bases between. The length of the CDR3 is 15 residues. Germline V gene sequence: CDR1 SGHRS, CDR2 YFSETQ. Using reference TRBV5-1 and TRBJ2-5 for the parts outside the CDR3, the full variable domain is KAGVTQTPRYLIKTRGQQVTLSCSPISGHRSVSWYQQTPGQGLQFLFEYFSETQRNKGNFPGRFSGRQFSNSRSEMNVSTLELGDSALYLCASSRLGTRQETQYFGPGTRLLVL.

This clonotype showed up many times. CDR3 nucleotide sequence: TGTGCCAGCAGTCCCCTAGGTCACACAGATACGCAGTATTTT. Translated, it gives CASSPLGHTDTQYF. The rearrangement links TRBV28 to TRBJ2-3; no reliable D call. The germline V and J ends were trimmed by 5 bases and 2 bases, with 11 bases remaining between them. CDR3 length equals 14 residues. CDR1 and CDR2 from the germline V gene are MDHEN and SYDVKM. Filled out from reference TRBV28 and TRBJ2-3, the complete variable domain reads DVKVTQSSRYLVKRTGEKVFLECVQDMDHENMFWYRQDPGLGLRLIYFSYDVKMKEKGDIPEGYSVSREKKERFSLILESASTNQTSMYLCASSPLGHTDTQYFGPGTRLTVL.

With respect to this clonotype: A much more abundant neighbour one base away suggests this may be a read error. This CDR3 fails to terminate in the conserved phenylalanine or tryptophan, so it likely reflects a read error. This chain uses TRBV11-2 with TRBJ2-1, with D uncertain. The tail of the sequence fits TRBJ2-5 better, so the J call may be wrong. Germline V lookup: CDR1 SGHAT, CDR2 FQNNGV. The CDR3 runs to 14 residues. This chain's CDR3 is CASSFTSGQETQYL. The DNA for the CDR3 is TGTGCCAGCAGCTTCACCTCAGGCCAAGAGACCCAGTACCTC.